A selection of T cell receptor beta chains follows, all from one sample in a study of cytomegalovirus exposure and HLA in healthy donors. The protocol was immunoSEQ multiplex PCR, while the TCRdb copy is restricted to in-frame clones and leaves out a portion. The sample lists tens of thousands of clones, approximately 73% occurring once. The source material was PBMCs. The receptors come from a man between 18 and 35 years old in good health and CMV-seronegative. Each CDR3 is given without its conserved first and last residue.

j_call: TRBJ2-1
v_call: TRBV15
cdr3_aa: ATSRETYNEQF

j_call: TRBJ2-2
v_call: TRBV5-4
cdr3_aa: ASTLFAGADTGELF

j_call: TRBJ2-7
v_call: TRBV11-2
cdr3_aa: ASSLPSGVTYEQY

j_call: TRBJ1-5
v_call: TRBV5-1
cdr3_aa: ASSLEGTGQPQH

j_call: TRBJ1-2
v_call: TRBV10-3
cdr3_aa: AITGPGQGSYGYT

j_call: TRBJ1-5
v_call: TRBV30
cdr3_aa: AWTHTTGKNQPQH

j_call: TRBJ2-1
v_call: TRBV25-1
cdr3_aa: ASSASSGRRDEQF

j_call: TRBJ2-7
v_call: TRBV6-5
cdr3_aa: ASSPGLAFTYEQY

j_call: TRBJ1-1
v_call: TRBV19
cdr3_aa: ASSAGTGWEAF

j_call: TRBJ1-2
v_call: TRBV28
cdr3_aa: ASSSQTGTISYGYT

j_call: TRBJ2-3
v_call: TRBV6-5
cdr3_aa: ASSYLAGGTDTQY

j_call: TRBJ2-2
v_call: TRBV30
cdr3_aa: AWSVGLVGGELF

j_call: TRBJ2-5
v_call: TRBV5-6
cdr3_aa: ASSSSSREY

j_call: TRBJ2-1
v_call: TRBV4-2
cdr3_aa: ASSQGLGASGSYNEQF

j_call: TRBJ1-1
v_call: TRBV29-1
cdr3_aa: SVGKGQINTEAF

j_call: TRBJ1-4
v_call: TRBV30
cdr3_aa: ASKRQGKEKLF

j_call: TRBJ2-1
v_call: TRBV29-1
cdr3_aa: SVMRTSPNEQF

j_call: TRBJ1-2
v_call: TRBV30
cdr3_aa: AWSLGQGASDGYT

j_call: TRBJ1-5
v_call: TRBV28
cdr3_aa: ASRLQGAYNQPQH

j_call: TRBJ1-2
v_call: TRBV25-1
cdr3_aa: ASSESRANYGYT

j_call: TRBJ1-2
v_call: TRBV9
cdr3_aa: ASSVAGEIYGYT

j_call: TRBJ2-1
v_call: TRBV7-8
cdr3_aa: ASSAPGLAPYNEQF

j_call: TRBJ2-3
v_call: TRBV5-1
cdr3_aa: ASSLGQITDTQY

j_call: TRBJ2-1
v_call: TRBV28
cdr3_aa: ASSLLTSTGGHEQF

j_call: TRBJ1-5
v_call: TRBV28
cdr3_aa: ASSDRANQPQH

j_call: TRBJ2-5
v_call: TRBV4-2
cdr3_aa: ASSQEGTSGRRGETQY

j_call: TRBJ1-2
v_call: TRBV2
cdr3_aa: ASIIPPSRGMNYGYT

j_call: TRBJ2-1
v_call: TRBV10-1
cdr3_aa: ARPPAGGRNEQF

j_call: TRBJ1-2
v_call: TRBV7-8
cdr3_aa: ASSFLLDDRARGYT

j_call: TRBJ2-3
v_call: TRBV2
cdr3_aa: ASSRSGSDTQY

j_call: TRBJ2-6
v_call: TRBV21-1
cdr3_aa: ASSRPWFLGANVLT

j_call: TRBJ2-2
v_call: TRBV13
cdr3_aa: ASSPRLAGGFTGELF

j_call: TRBJ2-6
v_call: TRBV7-9
cdr3_aa: ASSPPWDSNSGANVLT

j_call: TRBJ1-1
v_call: TRBV2
cdr3_aa: ASSPSTGNTEAF

j_call: TRBJ1-5
v_call: TRBV28
cdr3_aa: ASSQTEYSNQPQH

j_call: TRBJ2-7
v_call: TRBV19
cdr3_aa: ASSYNSYEQY

j_call: TRBJ2-7
v_call: TRBV7-9
cdr3_aa: ASSVAGASYEQY

j_call: TRBJ2-1
v_call: TRBV10-1
cdr3_aa: ASMVLTSGRPSSYNEQF

j_call: TRBJ2-7
v_call: TRBV29-1
cdr3_aa: SVLIISAGTSGRLNHEQY

j_call: TRBJ2-7
v_call: TRBV18
cdr3_aa: ASSPGGSERNEQY

j_call: TRBJ1-2
v_call: TRBV19
cdr3_aa: ASSDRGGYGYT

j_call: TRBJ2-7
v_call: TRBV28
cdr3_aa: ASSFSGVFYEQY

j_call: TRBJ2-1
v_call: TRBV7-8
cdr3_aa: ASSRRKGADEQF

j_call: TRBJ2-7
v_call: TRBV6-5
cdr3_aa: ASSYAGGSYEQY

j_call: TRBJ1-2
v_call: TRBV14
cdr3_aa: ASSKADKAAAYT

j_call: TRBJ1-2
v_call: TRBV5-1
cdr3_aa: ASSWGTEWSYGYT

j_call: TRBJ1-5
v_call: TRBV30
cdr3_aa: AWSPGQRSNQPQH

j_call: TRBJ2-2
v_call: TRBV11-1
cdr3_aa: ASSSPSKPTGELF

j_call: TRBJ1-1
v_call: TRBV2
cdr3_aa: ASSDLPPPPF

j_call: TRBJ2-3
v_call: TRBV5-1
cdr3_aa: ASSLAGDTQY

j_call: TRBJ1-3
v_call: TRBV10-3
cdr3_aa: AITGNSGNTIY

j_call: TRBJ1-1
v_call: TRBV11-2
cdr3_aa: ASSLGGGATEAF

j_call: TRBJ2-3
v_call: TRBV11-2
cdr3_aa: ASSLGAGTDTQY

j_call: TRBJ2-2
v_call: TRBV28
cdr3_aa: ASRRPAGELF

j_call: TRBJ1-4
v_call: TRBV7-9
cdr3_aa: ASSSQGTNEKLF